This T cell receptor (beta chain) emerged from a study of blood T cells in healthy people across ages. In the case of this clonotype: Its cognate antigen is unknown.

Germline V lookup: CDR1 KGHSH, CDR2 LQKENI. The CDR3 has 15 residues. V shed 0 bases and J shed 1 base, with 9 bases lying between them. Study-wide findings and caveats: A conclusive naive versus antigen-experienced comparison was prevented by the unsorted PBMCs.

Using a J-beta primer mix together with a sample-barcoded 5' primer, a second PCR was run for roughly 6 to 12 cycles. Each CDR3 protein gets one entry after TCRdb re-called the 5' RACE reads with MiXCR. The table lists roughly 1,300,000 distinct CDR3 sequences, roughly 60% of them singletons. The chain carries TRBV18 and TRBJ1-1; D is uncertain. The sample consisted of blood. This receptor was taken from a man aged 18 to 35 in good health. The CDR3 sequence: CASSPPRGQNTEAFF. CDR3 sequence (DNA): TGTGCCAGCTCACCACCGCGCGGCCAGAACACTGAAGCTTTCTTT.